This entry is about one TCR beta chain. The CDR3 covers 16 residues. The germline V gene encodes CDR1 SEHNR and CDR2 FQNEAQ (reference sequence). After removal of 3 bases from V and 2 bases from J, the junction contained 8 bases not matched to a gene. Libraries were prepared by immunoSEQ multiplex PCR; TCRdb keeps only in-frame clonotypes and omits some of them. Of about 37,000 clones listed, roughly nine tenths were seen once; the top ten hold about 0.43%. This record belongs to a study of T cell changes during pregnancy in multiple sclerosis. This TCR derives from a female donor in good health, enrolled as a control in a pregnancy study. The gene calls are TRBV7-9 and TRBJ1-2; 8 bases fit TRBD1. Specimen: CD4+ T cells from peripheral blood mononuclear cells, collected in the third trimester of pregnancy. CDR3 region: CASSLSGTGGNYGYTF. The CDR3 DNA follows: TGTGCCAGCAGCTTGTCAGGGACAGGAGGCAACTATGGCTACACCTTC.